Described below is a single T cell receptor beta chain sequence and its context. Only Caucasian adults living in Nashville, Tennessee served as donors. This record comes from a study of shared clonotypes between healthy human individuals. Profiled with immunoSEQ multiplex PCR; TCRdb holds only in-frame clones, not every one. The table shows fewer than 2.5 million clones, with 90% to 95% occurring only once. This CDR3 has 14 amino acids. Deletions cut 4 bases from V and 0 bases from J, with 10 bases between. Germline V gene lookup returns CDR1 WNHNN and CDR2 SYGVQD (reference sequence). This TCR came from a man in his late teens or twenties in good health. Some clones in this sample may be carry-over from other donors' samples. Sequencing used naive CD4+ T cells from PBMCs. Specified subset: CD45RA+ positively selected. The rearrangement uses TRBV10-1 and TRBJ2-7; D perhaps matches TRBD1 (5 bases). CDR3 in amino acids: CASSVGRVSYEQYF. CDR3 coding DNA: TGCGCCAGCAGTGTTGGCAGGGTCTCCTACGAGCAGTACTTC.